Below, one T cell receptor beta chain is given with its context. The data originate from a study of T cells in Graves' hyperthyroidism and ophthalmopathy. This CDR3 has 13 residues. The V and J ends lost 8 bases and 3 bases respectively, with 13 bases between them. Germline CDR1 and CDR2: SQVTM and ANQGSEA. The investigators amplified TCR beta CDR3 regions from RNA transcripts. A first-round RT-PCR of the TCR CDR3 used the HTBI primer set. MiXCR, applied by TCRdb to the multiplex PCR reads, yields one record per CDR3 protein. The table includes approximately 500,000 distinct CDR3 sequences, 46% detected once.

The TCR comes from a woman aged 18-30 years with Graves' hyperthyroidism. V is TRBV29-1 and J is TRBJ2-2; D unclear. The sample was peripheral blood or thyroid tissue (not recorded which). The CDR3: CSMDLTYTGELFF. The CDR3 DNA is TGCAGCATGGACCTCACCTACACCGGGGAGCTGTTTTTT.